This T cell receptor (beta chain) was identified in a study of cytotoxic CD8 clonotypes in ibrutinib-treated CLL. Study context: The study included 11 relapsed/refractory and under 16 treatment-naive patients; under 18 had IGHV unmutated disease.

TCRdb's copy holds only in-frame clones and misses some; the assay was immunoSEQ multiplex PCR. The sample yields approximately 320,000 clones, 60% to 80% seen once. Trimming took 0 bases from V and 8 from J, leaving 8 bases between them. The germline V gene encodes CDR1 SGDLS and CDR2 YYNGEE. This CDR3 region has 13 residues. The sequence was collected from a human donor with chronic lymphocytic leukemia. The starting material was PBMCs, obtained after 36 months of ibrutinib treatment. V and J are TRBV9 and TRBJ2-2, with D hard to call. The CDR3 nucleotides read TGTGCCAGCAGCGTAGTGGGCTGGGGGGAGCTGTTTTTT. Translating it yields CASSVVGWGELFF.